The subject of this entry is one TCR beta chain. V dropped 3 bases and J dropped 1 base, with 10 bases sitting between them. This CDR3 comprises 15 residues. CDR1 and CDR2 from the germline V gene are KGHSH and LQKENI. This entry comes from a study of blood T cell repertoires in COVID-19. Study information: Collection of acute and convalescent COVID-19 samples took place in the United States, Italy and Spain.

In the original analysis: Reference gene primer amplification gave nucleated cell count estimates. TCRdb's copy holds only in-frame clones and misses some; the assay was immunoSEQ multiplex PCR. From that table come the V and J calls and clone size; the DNA was used to work out D and trimming. The data show about 44,000 clones, about 92% seen once. This receptor was identified in a man aged 50 to 60 with COVID-19, enrolled during active disease. The V gene is TRBV18, the J gene TRBJ2-1; D is ambiguous. Sample: peripheral blood. DNA for the CDR3: TGTGCCAGCTCACCTTCGAGGAGTTCCTACAATGAGCAGTTCTTC. Its protein product is CASSPSRSSYNEQFF. The full variable domain, rest sourced from reference TRBV18 and TRBJ2-1, is NAGVMQNPRHLVRRRGQEARLRCSPMKGHSHVYWYRQLPEEGLKFMVYLQKENIIDESGMPKERFSAEFPKEGPSILRIQQVVRGDSAAYFCASSPSRSSYNEQFFGPGTRLTVL.